This passage covers 3 T cell receptor beta chains from one sample sequenced in a study of Tregs in tolerant kidney transplant recipients (dated by TCRdb to about 2019). The method was the immunoSEQ multiplex PCR assay. This immuneACCESS table, as held by TCRdb, lists in-frame sequences with V and J called but not all clones. Of the missing ones, under half trace to an unresolved V gene in checked studies; the others have no known cause. This sample gives about 77,000 clones in total; nearly 98% of them show up just once. Around 0.5% of the sample is in the top ten clones. The time point label on this specimen signifies: blood sample drawn before combined kidney and bone marrow transplant. The sample here was CD4+ T cells from blood, taken before the transplant. The source is a human donor who received a combined kidney and bone marrow transplant.

The chain joins TRBV5-1 to TRBJ2-7, with 9 bases matching TRBD1. J gave up 3 bases and V 4 bases, and 8 bases lay outside the gene matches. Per germline, CDR1 SGHRS and CDR2 YFSETQ. There are 15 residues in the CDR3. The CDR3 bases are TGCGCCAGCAGCACATCCGGGACAGGGCTCTACGAGCAGTACTTC. As protein: CASSTSGTGLYEQYF.

The chain recombines TRBV11-3 with TRBJ2-1; D remains unclear. The V gene lost 1 base and the J gene lost 6 bases, with 4 bases spanning the gap. This CDR3 has 12 residues. Germline V gene sequence: CDR1 SGHNT, CDR2 YENEEA. The DNA for the CDR3 is TGTGCCAGCAGCTTAGCCGGCAATGAGCAGTTCTTC. Translating gives CASSLAGNEQFF.

The CDR3 bases are TGTGCCAGCAGAGATGACAGCGAAAAACTGTTTTTT. This gives the protein CASRDDSEKLFF. V is TRBV2 and J is TRBJ1-4; weak D call: TRBD1 (5 bases). The germline gives CDR1 SNHLY, CDR2 FYNNEI. CDR3 size: 12 residues. V lost 6 bases and J 8 bases, leaving 10 bases between the germline ends.